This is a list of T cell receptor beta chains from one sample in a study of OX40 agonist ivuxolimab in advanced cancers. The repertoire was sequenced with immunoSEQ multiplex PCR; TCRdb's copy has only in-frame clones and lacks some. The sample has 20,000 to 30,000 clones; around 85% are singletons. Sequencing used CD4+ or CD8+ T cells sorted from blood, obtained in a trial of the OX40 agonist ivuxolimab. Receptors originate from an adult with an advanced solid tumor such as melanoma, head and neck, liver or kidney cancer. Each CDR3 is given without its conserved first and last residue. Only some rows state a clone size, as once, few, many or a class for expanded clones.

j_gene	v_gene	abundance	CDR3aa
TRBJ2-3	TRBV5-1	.	ASSYRTGTSTDTQY
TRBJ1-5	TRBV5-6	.	ASSQTGTGGSNQPQH
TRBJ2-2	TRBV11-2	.	ASSPQSGELF
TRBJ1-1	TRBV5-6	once	ASLGLDTEAF
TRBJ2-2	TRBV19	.	ASSNKRQASNTGELF
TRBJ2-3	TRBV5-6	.	ASSSPQGGDTQY
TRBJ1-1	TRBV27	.	ASSIGQGKGYTEAF
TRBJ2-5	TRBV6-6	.	ASSYFEGSETQY
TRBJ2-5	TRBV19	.	ASSVHSGQGRETQY
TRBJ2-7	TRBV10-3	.	AISSPAGGLALYEQY
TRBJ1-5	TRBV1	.	TSSQPTGGSNQPQH
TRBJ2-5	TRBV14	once	ASSPGGRKETQY